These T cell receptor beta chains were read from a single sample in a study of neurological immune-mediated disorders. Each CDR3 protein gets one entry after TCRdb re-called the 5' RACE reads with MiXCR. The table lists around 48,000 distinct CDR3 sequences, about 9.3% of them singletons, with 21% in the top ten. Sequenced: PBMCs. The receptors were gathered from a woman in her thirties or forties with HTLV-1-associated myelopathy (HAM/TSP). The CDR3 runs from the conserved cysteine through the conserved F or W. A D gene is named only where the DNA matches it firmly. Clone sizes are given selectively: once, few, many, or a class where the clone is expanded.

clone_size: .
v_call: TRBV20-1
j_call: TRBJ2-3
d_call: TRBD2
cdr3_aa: CSARVASGGASDTQYF
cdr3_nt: TGCAGTGCTAGAGTCGCTAGCGGGGGGGCCTCAGATACGCAGTATTTT

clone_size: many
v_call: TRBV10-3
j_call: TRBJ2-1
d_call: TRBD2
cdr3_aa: CAISEGTSNMNEQFF
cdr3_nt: TGTGCCATCAGTGAAGGGACTAGCAATATGAATGAGCAGTTCTTC

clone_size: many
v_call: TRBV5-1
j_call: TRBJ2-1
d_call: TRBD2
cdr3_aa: CASSPGLAGGRDEQFF
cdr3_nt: TGCGCCAGCAGCCCCGGACTAGCGGGGGGGCGAGATGAGCAGTTCTTC

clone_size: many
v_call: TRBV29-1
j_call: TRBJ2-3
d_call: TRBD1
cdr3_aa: CSVRQGALDTQYF
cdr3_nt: TGCAGCGTTCGACAGGGGGCTTTAGATACGCAGTATTTT

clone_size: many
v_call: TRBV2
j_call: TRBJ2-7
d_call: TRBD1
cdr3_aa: CASSLGQGGYEQYF
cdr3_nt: TGTGCCAGCAGTCTGGGACAGGGAGGCTACGAGCAGTACTTC

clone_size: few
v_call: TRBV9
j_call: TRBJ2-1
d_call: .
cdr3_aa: CASSVEGYPNEQFF
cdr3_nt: TGTGCCAGCAGCGTAGAAGGGTACCCCAATGAGCAGTTCTTC

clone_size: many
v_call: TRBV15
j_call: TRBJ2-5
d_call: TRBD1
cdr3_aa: CATSRGQGVGQETQYF
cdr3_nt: TGTGCCACCAGCAGAGGACAGGGAGTGGGGCAAGAGACCCAGTACTTC

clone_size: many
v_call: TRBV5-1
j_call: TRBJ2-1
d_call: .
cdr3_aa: CASSSTGTGNEQFF
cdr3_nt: TGCGCCAGCAGCTCCACTGGAACGGGAAATGAGCAGTTCTTC

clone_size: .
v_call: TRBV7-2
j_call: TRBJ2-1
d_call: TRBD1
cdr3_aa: CASSATGQGGRNEQFF
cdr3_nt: TGTGCCAGCAGCGCCACGGGACAGGGAGGGAGAAATGAGCAGTTCTTC

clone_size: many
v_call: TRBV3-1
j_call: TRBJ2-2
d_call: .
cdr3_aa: CASSQLRVNTGELFF
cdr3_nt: TGTGCCAGCAGCCAACTCCGCGTGAACACCGGGGAGCTGTTTTTT

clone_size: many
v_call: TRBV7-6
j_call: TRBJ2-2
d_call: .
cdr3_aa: CASSFHTGYTGELFF
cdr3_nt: TGTGCCAGCAGCTTCCATACAGGGTACACCGGGGAGCTGTTTTTT

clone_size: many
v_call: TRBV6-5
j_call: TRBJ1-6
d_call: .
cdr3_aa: CASTERFSYNSPLHF
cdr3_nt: TGTGCCAGTACGGAGAGGTTCTCCTATAATTCACCCCTCCACTTT

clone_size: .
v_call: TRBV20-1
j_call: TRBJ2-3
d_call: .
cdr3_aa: CSASPPQWLTYTQYF
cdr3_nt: TGCAGTGCTAGTCCCCCCCAGTGGCTCACATATACGCAGTATTTT

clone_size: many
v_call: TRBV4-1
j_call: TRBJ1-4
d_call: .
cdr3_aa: CASSQDVAGTNEKLFF
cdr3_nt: TGCGCCAGCAGCCAAGATGTGGCAGGGACTAATGAAAAACTGTTTTTT

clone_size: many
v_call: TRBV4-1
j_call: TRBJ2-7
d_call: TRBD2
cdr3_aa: CASTTSGGARVVEQYF
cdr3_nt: TGCGCCAGCACGACTAGCGGGGGGGCACGGGTCGTCGAGCAGTACTTC

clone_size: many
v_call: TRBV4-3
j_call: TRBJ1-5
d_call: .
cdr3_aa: CASSQDGSNQPQHF
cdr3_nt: TGCGCCAGCAGCCAAGACGGGAGCAATCAGCCCCAGCATTTT

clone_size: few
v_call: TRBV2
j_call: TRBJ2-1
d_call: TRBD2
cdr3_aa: CASNPKTSGARNEQFF
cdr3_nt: TGTGCCAGCAACCCTAAGACTAGCGGGGCGAGGAATGAGCAGTTCTTC

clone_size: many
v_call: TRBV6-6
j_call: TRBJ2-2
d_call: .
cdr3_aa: CASAGRPAVGELFF
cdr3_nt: TGTGCCAGCGCTGGGCGGCCGGCAGTAGGGGAGCTGTTTTTT

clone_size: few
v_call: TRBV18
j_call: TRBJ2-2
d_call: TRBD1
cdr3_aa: CASSPTGSDTGELFF
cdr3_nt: TGTGCCAGCTCACCGACAGGGTCAGACACCGGGGAGCTGTTTTTT

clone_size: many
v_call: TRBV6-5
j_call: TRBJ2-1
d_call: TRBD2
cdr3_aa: CASSRNTGGGGINEQFF
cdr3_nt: TGTGCCAGCAGCCGCAACACTGGGGGGGGAGGTATCAATGAGCAGTTCTTC

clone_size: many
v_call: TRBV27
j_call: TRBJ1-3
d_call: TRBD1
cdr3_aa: CASSPTGTGSSSGNTIYF
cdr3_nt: TGTGCCAGCAGTCCCACCGGGACAGGGTCTAGCTCTGGAAACACCATATATTTT

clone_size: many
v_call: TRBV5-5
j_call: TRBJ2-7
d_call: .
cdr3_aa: CASSLVSRASSYEQYF
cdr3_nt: TGTGCCAGCAGCTTGGTTTCGAGGGCTTCCTCCTACGAGCAGTACTTC

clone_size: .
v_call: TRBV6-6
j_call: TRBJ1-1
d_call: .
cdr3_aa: CASSYSQVHLNTEAFF
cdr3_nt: TGTGCCAGCAGTTACTCGCAGGTTCACCTGAACACTGAAGCTTTCTTT

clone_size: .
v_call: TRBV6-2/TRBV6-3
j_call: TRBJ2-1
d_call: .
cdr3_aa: CASSYRGPLSSYNEQFF
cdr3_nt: TGTGCCAGCAGTTACCGGGGACCTCTGAGCTCCTACAATGAGCAGTTCTTC

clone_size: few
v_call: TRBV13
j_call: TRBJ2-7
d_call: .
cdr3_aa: CASSSGSDEQYF
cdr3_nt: TGTGCCAGCAGCTCGGGGTCTGACGAGCAGTACTTC

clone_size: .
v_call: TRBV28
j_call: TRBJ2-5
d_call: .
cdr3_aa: CASSFKGTQYF
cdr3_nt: TGTGCCAGCAGTTTTAAGGGGACCCAGTACTTC

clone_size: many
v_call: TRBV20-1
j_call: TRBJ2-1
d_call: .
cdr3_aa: CSARRGGASNEQFF
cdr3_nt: TGCAGTGCTAGAAGGGGGGGGGCCTCAAATGAGCAGTTCTTC

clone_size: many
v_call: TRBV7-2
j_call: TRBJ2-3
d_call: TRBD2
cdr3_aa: CASSPGLAGGSGVEYF
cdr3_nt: TGTGCCAGCAGCCCCGGACTAGCGGGGGGGTCCGGGGTAGAGTATTTT

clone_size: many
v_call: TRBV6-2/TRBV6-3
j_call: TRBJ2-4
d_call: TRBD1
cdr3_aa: CASSPGTGVAKNIQYF
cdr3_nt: TGTGCCAGCAGTCCCGGGACAGGGGTGGCCAAAAACATTCAGTACTTC

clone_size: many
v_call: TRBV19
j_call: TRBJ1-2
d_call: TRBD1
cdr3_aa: CASRPGQDKDYGYTF
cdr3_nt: TGTGCCAGTAGGCCGGGACAGGATAAAGACTATGGCTACACCTTC

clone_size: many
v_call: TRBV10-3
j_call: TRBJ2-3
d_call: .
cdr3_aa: CAISDNGAQGETDTQYF
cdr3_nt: TGTGCCATCAGTGATAACGGTGCGCAGGGAGAAACAGATACGCAGTATTTT

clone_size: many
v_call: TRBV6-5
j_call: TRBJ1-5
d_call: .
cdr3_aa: CASSYRSNQPQHF
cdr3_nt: TGTGCCAGCAGTTACAGGAGCAATCAGCCCCAGCATTTT

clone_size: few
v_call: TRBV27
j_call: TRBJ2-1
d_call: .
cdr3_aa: CASSLLVGTYNEQFF
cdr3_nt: TGTGCCAGCAGCCTCCTAGTAGGTACCTACAATGAGCAGTTCTTC

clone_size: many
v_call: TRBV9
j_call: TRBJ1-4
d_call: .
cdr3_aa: CASSRDGLNEKLFF
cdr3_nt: TGTGCCAGCAGTCGGGACGGACTAAATGAAAAACTGTTTTTT

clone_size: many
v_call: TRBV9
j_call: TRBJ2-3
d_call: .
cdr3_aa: CASSDGTYTDTQYF
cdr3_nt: TGTGCCAGCAGCGACGGGACATACACAGATACGCAGTATTTT

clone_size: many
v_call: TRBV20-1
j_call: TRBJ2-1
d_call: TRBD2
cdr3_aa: CSARLWGGYNEQFF
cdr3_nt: TGCAGTGCTAGATTGTGGGGGGGGTACAATGAGCAGTTCTTC

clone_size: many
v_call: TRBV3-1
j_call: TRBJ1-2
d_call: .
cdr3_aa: CASSQVAVRGYTF
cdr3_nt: TGTGCCAGCAGCCAAGTGGCTGTTAGGGGCTACACCTTC

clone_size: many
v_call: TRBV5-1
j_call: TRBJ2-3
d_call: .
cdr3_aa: CASSLGLTGADTQYF
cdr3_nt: TGCGCCAGCAGCTTGGGGCTTACGGGGGCAGATACGCAGTATTTT

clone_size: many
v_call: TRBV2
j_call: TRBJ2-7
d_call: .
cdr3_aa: CASSEFGRGYEQYF
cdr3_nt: TGTGCCAGCAGTGAGTTTGGCAGGGGCTACGAGCAGTACTTC